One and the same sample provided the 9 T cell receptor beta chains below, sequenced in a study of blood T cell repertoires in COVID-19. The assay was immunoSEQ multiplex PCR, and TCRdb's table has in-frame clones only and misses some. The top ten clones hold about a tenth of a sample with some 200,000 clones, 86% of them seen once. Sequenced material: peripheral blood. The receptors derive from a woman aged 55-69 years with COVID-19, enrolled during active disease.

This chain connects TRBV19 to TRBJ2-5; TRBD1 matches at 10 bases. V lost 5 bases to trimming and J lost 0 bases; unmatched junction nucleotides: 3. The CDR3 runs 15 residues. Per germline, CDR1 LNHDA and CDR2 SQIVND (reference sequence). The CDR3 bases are TGTGCCAGTAGTCCGGACAGGGGGTACCAAGAGACCCAGTACTTC. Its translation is CASSPDRGYQETQYF.

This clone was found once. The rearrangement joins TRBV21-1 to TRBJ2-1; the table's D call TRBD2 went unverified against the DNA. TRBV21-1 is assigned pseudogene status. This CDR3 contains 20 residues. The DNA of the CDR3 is TGTGCCAGCAGCACCCCTGCCGGGACTAGCGGGGGGGAAGGCTACAATGAGCAGTTCTTC. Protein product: CASSTPAGTSGGEGYNEQFF.

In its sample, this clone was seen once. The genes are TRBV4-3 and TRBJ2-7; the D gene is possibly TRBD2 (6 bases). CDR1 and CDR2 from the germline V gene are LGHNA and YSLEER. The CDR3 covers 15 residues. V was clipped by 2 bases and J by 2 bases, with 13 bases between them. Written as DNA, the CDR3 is TGCGCCAGCAGCCAAAGGGACTGGGGGACCTACGAGCAGTACTTC. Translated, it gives CASSQRDWGTYEQYF.

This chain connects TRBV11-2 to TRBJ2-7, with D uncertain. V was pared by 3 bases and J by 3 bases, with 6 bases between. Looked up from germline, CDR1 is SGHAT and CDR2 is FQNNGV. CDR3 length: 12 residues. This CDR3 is CASSLTYYEQYF. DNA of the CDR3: TGTGCCAGCAGCTTGACATACTACGAGCAGTACTTC.

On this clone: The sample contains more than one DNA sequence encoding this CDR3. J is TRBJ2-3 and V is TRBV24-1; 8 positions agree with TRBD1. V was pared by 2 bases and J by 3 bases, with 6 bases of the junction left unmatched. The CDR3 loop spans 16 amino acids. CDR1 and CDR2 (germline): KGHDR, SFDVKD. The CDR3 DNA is TGTGCCACCAGTGATTCGGGCAGGGGGCCGACAGATACGCAGTATTTT. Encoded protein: CATSDSGRGPTDTQYF.

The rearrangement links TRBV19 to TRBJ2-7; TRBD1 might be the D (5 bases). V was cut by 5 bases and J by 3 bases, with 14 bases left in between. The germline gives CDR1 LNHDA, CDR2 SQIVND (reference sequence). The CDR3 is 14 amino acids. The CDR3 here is CASSHQGSYYEQYF. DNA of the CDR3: TGTGCCAGTAGTCACCAGGGTAGTTACTACGAGCAGTACTTC.

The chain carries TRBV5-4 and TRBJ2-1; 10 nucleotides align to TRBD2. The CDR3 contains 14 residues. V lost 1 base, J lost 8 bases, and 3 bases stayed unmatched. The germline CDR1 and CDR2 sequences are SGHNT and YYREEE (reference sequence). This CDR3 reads CASSLLAGAYEQFF. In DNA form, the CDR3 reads TGTGCCAGCAGCTTGCTAGCGGGAGCCTATGAGCAGTTCTTC.

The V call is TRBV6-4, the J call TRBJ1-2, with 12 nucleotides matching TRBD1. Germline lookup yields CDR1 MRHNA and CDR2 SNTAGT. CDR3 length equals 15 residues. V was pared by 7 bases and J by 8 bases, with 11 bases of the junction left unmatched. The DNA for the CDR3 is TGTGCCAGCAATCCGGGACAGGGGGCGTCGGGCGGCTACACCTTC. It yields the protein CASNPGQGASGGYTF.

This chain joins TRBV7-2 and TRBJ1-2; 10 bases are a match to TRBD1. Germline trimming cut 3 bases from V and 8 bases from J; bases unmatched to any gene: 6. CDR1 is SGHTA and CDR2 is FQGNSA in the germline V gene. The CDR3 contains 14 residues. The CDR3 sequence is CASSFTGTGVGYTF. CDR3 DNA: TGTGCCAGCAGCTTCACCGGGACAGGGGTAGGCTACACCTTC.